This T cell receptor (beta chain) was sequenced during a study of blood T cell repertoires in COVID-19. Profiling relied on immunoSEQ multiplex PCR, and the TCRdb table lists in-frame clones only, not all of them. The sample includes approximately 70,000 clones, 82% of them seen just once. The CDR3 has 12 residues. Germline CDR1 is SGHDT and CDR2 is YYEEEE. Trimming shortened V by 0 bases and J by 4 bases, and 4 bases separated the two germline ends. V usage is TRBV5-6 and J usage is TRBJ1-2; D remains unclear. The sequenced sample was peripheral blood. The receptor was isolated from a human donor in a cohort sampled during active COVID-19. The CDR3 reads CASSLVGYGYTF. For the CDR3, the DNA is TGTGCCAGCAGCTTGGTCGGCTATGGCTACACCTTC.